Below are 21 T cell receptor beta chains sequenced from a single sample in a study of blood T cells in healthy people across ages. The second PCR ran about 7 to 12 cycles with a sample-barcoded 5' primer and J-beta primers. TCRdb recomputed calls from the 5' RACE reads with MiXCR, one row per CDR3 protein. This repertoire shows about 380,000 distinct CDR3 sequences, roughly half found once; its top ten account for around 53%. Sequenced sample: blood. These receptors originate from a man aged 60 to 69 in good health.

CDR3 amino acids: CSIGLAGSFNEQFF. The DNA for the CDR3 is TGCAGCATCGGACTAGCGGGGTCCTTTAATGAGCAGTTCTTC. The chain has TRBV29-1 and TRBJ2-1, with TRBD2 matching over 12 bases. J gave up 7 bases and V 8 bases, and 9 bases lay outside the gene matches. Per the germline V gene, CDR1 is SQVTM and CDR2 is ANQGSEA. The CDR3 loop spans 14 amino acids.

The V call is TRBV20-1, the J call TRBJ2-1, with a tentative D call TRBD2 (6 bases). This CDR3 has 14 amino acids. Trimming took 3 bases from V and 5 from J, leaving 14 bases between them. The germline CDR1 and CDR2 sequences are DFQATT and SNEGSKA (reference sequence). CDR3 nucleotides: TGCAGTGCTAGGAGAGGTAGCGGCAACAATGAGCAGTTCTTC. Translating it yields CSARRGSGNNEQFF.

This clonotype was detected ten times or more. The chain employs TRBV7-9 and TRBJ1-6, with 8 bases fitting TRBD1. This CDR3 has 16 residues. Germline loops: CDR1 SEHNR, CDR2 FQNEAQ (reference sequence). J was trimmed by 4 bases and V by 5 bases; bases with no gene match: 7. CDR3 sequence reads: CASSAGTGFYNSPLHF. The CDR3 coding sequence is TGTGCCAGCAGCGCCGGGACAGGCTTTTATAATTCACCCCTCCACTTT.

The chain links TRBV29-1 to TRBJ1-2; 7 nucleotides align to TRBD1. V gave up 3 bases and J gave up 13 bases; unmatched junction bases: 5. CDR3 length equals 10 residues. Per the germline V gene, CDR1 is SQVTM and CDR2 is ANQGSEA. DNA of the CDR3: TGCAGCGTTGAGGAGGGGGCGGCCACCTTC. Encoded protein: CSVEEGAATF.

This clonotype was found a few times. The chain is built from TRBV6-5 and TRBJ1-1, with 8 bases aligning to TRBD1. The germline CDR1 and CDR2 sequences are MNHEY and SVGAGI. The CDR3 is 14 residues long. The V segment lost 7 bases and the J segment 0 bases; nucleotides outside the gene matches: 4. CDR3 bases: TGTGCCAGCACCGACAGGGGATTGAACACTGAAGCTTTCTTT. It translates to CASTDRGLNTEAFF.

This rearrangement joins TRBV12-3 or TRBV12-4 to TRBJ1-5, with 8 bases that match TRBD1. The CDR3 totals 14 residues. Trimming took 6 bases from V and 7 from J; bases not matched to a gene: 8. DNA of the CDR3: TGTGCCAGCAGCCCTGTGGACAGGGCCCAGCCCCAGCATTTT. Protein: CASSPVDRAQPQHF.

The chain carries TRBV2 and TRBJ2-5; 7 bases align to TRBD2. CDR3 length equals 14 residues. Germline CDR1 reads SNHLY; CDR2 reads FYNNEI. Trimming took 7 bases from V and 5 from J; bases not matched to a gene: 10. The CDR3 sequence: CASNEGQAGETQYF. The DNA of the CDR3 is TGTGCCAGCAACGAAGGGCAAGCGGGGGAGACCCAGTACTTC.

This chain connects TRBV7-2 to TRBJ2-3; D is unresolved. V was clipped by 0 bases and J by 7 bases, with 5 bases between them. The CDR3 consists of 12 residues. CDR1 is SGHTA, CDR2 FQGNSA, per germline. CDR3 sequence reads: CASSLAPNTQYF. CDR3 nucleotide sequence: TGTGCCAGCAGCTTAGCTCCAAATACGCAGTATTTT.

Comments on this clonotype: A read error may explain this, as a much larger clone is one base away. The chain links TRBV28 to TRBJ2-1; TRBD2 agrees at 7 bases. The CDR3 runs to 15 residues. V lost 8 bases, J lost 4 bases, and 11 bases stayed unmatched. Per the germline V gene, CDR1 is MDHEN and CDR2 is SYDVKM. The DNA for the CDR3 is TGTGCCAGCCCTGAACGGGAGGTAGGGTACAATGAGCAGTTCTTC. Translating it yields CASPEREVGYNEQFF.

The chain couples TRBV7-9 to TRBJ1-5; TRBD1 is a possible D gene (5 bases). Germline assignment: CDR1 SEHNR and CDR2 FQNEAQ (reference sequence). With 3 bases removed from V and 7 bases from J, the gap between germline ends came to 10 bases. This CDR3 comprises 13 residues. The CDR3 region has the DNA TGTGCCAGCAGCTTGGGACCCAGACAGCCCCAGCATTTT. Protein product: CASSLGPRQPQHF. Drawing the rest from reference TRBV7-9 and TRBJ1-5, the complete variable domain is DTGVSQNPRHKITKRGQNVTFRCDPISEHNRLYWYRQTLGQGPEFLTYFQNEAQLEKSRLLSDRFSAERPKGSFSTLEIQRTEQGDSAMYLCASSLGPRQPQHFGDGTRLSIL.

This clonotype was seen only a few times. V usage is TRBV29-1 and J usage is TRBJ1-2, with D possibly matching TRBD1 (5 bases). CDR1 SQVTM and CDR2 ANQGSEA come from the germline V gene. Deletions cut 4 bases from V and 4 bases from J, with 19 bases between. This CDR3 comprises 15 residues. In DNA, the CDR3 is TGCAGCGTTGGAGGGTTGAGGGGCACTTTCTATGGCTACACCTTC. Translation gives CSVGGLRGTFYGYTF.

This clonotype showed up just a few times. This chain uses TRBV5-4 with TRBJ2-7; 14 nucleotides agree with TRBD2. Germline CDR1 SGHNT, CDR2 YYREEE (reference sequence). Trimming at V came to 3 bases and at J to 2 bases, leaving 7 bases not matched to a gene. This CDR3 has 17 amino acids. The DNA for the CDR3 is TGTGCCAGCAGCTCCGGGACTAGCGGGGGCCAGACCTACGAGCAGTACTTC. This encodes CASSSGTSGGQTYEQYF.

V gene TRBV15 combines with J gene TRBJ2-7, with D possibly matching TRBD2 (6 bases). V was shortened by 1 base and J by 5 bases, with 15 bases between the two germline ends. The CDR3 runs 15 residues. Looked up from germline, CDR1 is LNHNV and CDR2 is YYDKDF (reference sequence). The CDR3 DNA reads TGTGCCACCAGCAGAGTCTCCGGGGGACTGGACGAGCAGTACTTC. Its protein is CATSRVSGGLDEQYF.

This clonotype was counted only a few times. The rearrangement joins TRBV20-1 to TRBJ1-2, with 7 positions matching TRBD1. This CDR3 spans 16 amino acids. Trimming took 1 base from V and 1 from J; bases not matched to a gene: 9. Germline-derived CDR1 and CDR2 are DFQATT and SNEGSKA (reference sequence). CDR3 protein: CSARGKGTELNYGYTF. CDR3 sequence (DNA): TGCAGTGCTAGAGGGAAAGGGACAGAGCTTAACTATGGCTACACCTTC.

V gene TRBV28 combines with J gene TRBJ2-3; unclear D gene. The V gene's germline CDR1 is MDHEN and CDR2 SYDVKM. This CDR3 comprises 16 residues. Trimming stripped 6 bases from V and 4 bases from J, with 20 bases between. The chain's CDR3 is CASSQRGESLSDTQYF. Here the CDR3 DNA reads TGTGCCAGCAGCCAACGTGGAGAGAGTTTGTCAGATACGCAGTATTTT.

The chain recombines TRBV5-1 with TRBJ1-6; TRBD1 matches at 8 bases. CDR1 and CDR2 (germline): SGHRS, YFSETQ. The V and J ends lost 3 bases and 4 bases, in that order; junction bases with no gene match: 3. This CDR3 comprises 15 residues. This CDR3 is CASSWDRTYNSPLHF. The CDR3 coding sequence is TGCGCCAGCAGCTGGGACAGGACTTATAATTCACCCCTCCACTTT.

The chain uses TRBV20-1 and TRBJ2-1; the match to TRBD1 covers 7 bases. The CDR3 covers 12 residues. V trimming: 5 bases; J trimming: 6 bases; junction bases outside the gene matches: 4. Germline V gene lookup returns CDR1 DFQATT and CDR2 SNEGSKA (reference sequence). The CDR3 here is CSAPQGRNEQFF. In DNA form, the CDR3 reads TGCAGTGCTCCACAGGGGCGCAATGAGCAGTTCTTC.

The J gene is TRBJ2-7, the V gene TRBV6-6; 10 positions match TRBD2. The CDR3 has 14 residues. CDR1 and CDR2 (germline): MNHNY, SVGAGI (reference sequence). With 4 bases clipped from V and 6 bases from J, the junction kept 6 bases outside the gene matches. CDR3 loop: CASSSLAGAGEQYF. The CDR3 region has the DNA TGTGCCAGCAGTTCCCTAGCGGGAGCCGGCGAGCAGTACTTC.

This clonotype was counted once. The chain combines TRBV6-2 or TRBV6-3 with TRBJ2-7; TRBD2 aligns across 11 bases. Looked up from germline, CDR1 is MNHEY and CDR2 is SVGEGT. This CDR3 has 17 residues. The V and J ends lost 5 bases and 1 base, in that order; junction bases with no gene match: 10. CDR3 coding DNA: TGTGCCAGCAGTCAGAGTAGCGGGAGGGCCGGTTCCTACGAGCAGTACTTC. Amino acids: CASSQSSGRAGSYEQYF.

This clonotype was found a few times. J is TRBJ1-2 and V is TRBV7-2, with no clear D. Trimming cost V 0 bases and J 4 bases, with 9 bases left between them. The CDR3 has 14 residues. Germline values: CDR1 SGHTA, CDR2 FQGNSA. The DNA for the CDR3 is TGTGCCAGCAGCTTAGCGGTCTACTCCTATGGCTACACCTTC. This sequence encodes CASSLAVYSYGYTF.

This clonotype was observed a handful of times. The V call is TRBV5-1, the J call TRBJ1-1; the match to TRBD1 covers 9 bases. Looked up from germline, CDR1 is SGHRS and CDR2 is YFSETQ. V lost 4 bases to trimming and J lost 6 bases; unmatched junction nucleotides: 10. CDR3 length equals 15 residues. CDR3 nucleotide sequence: TGCGCCAGCAGCCGCCCGGGACAGGGTTTCGCTGAAGCTTTCTTT. This gives the protein CASSRPGQGFAEAFF.